This T cell receptor beta chain stems from a study of blood T cells in healthy people across ages. The authors ran a second PCR of about 6 to 11 cycles using a sample-barcoded 5' primer and a J-beta primer mix. From the 5' RACE reads, TCRdb called clonotypes with MiXCR, one entry per CDR3 protein. The sample has 800,000 or so distinct CDR3 sequences, 25% seen once. CDR3 length equals 18 residues. Per the germline V gene, CDR1 is SEHNR and CDR2 is FQNEAQ (reference sequence). V was pared by 5 bases and J by 7 bases, with 16 bases of the junction left unmatched. These data were likewise used in another study, on T cells of mothers and their children.

The chain carries TRBV7-9 and TRBJ2-1, with 11 bases lining up with TRBD2. Sequencing was carried out using blood. The sequence derives from a boy aged 10-17 years in good health. CDR3 region: CASSPLAGAGPYLNEQFF. CDR3 nucleotides: TGTGCCAGCAGCCCACTAGCGGGGGCCGGTCCCTACTTGAATGAGCAGTTCTTC.